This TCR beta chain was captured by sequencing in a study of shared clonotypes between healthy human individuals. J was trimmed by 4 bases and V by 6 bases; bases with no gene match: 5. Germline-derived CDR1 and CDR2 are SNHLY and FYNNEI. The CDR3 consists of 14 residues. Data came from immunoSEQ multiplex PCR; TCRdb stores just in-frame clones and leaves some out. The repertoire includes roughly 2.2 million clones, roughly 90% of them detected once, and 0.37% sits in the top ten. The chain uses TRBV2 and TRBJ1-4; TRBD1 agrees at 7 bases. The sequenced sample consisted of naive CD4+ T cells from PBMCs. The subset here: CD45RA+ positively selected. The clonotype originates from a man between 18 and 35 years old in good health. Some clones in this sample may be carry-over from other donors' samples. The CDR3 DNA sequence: TGTGCCAGCAGAGACAGGGAACGTAATGAAAAACTGTTTTTT. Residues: CASRDRERNEKLFF.